This T cell receptor beta chain stems from a study of T cell responses to AZD1222 COVID-19 vaccine. Study results and limitations: An increase in Spike-specific TCR breadth and depth was observed after two AZD1222 doses. White British donors predominated, females outnumbered males, and clonal diversity was possibly underestimated.

The assay was immunoSEQ multiplex PCR, and TCRdb's table has in-frame clones only and misses some. Counted here are approximately 94,000 clones, more than 70% occurring once; the ten biggest clones make up 4% to 5%. The length of the CDR3 is 13 residues. Germline trimming cut 3 bases from V and 7 bases from J; bases unmatched to any gene: 2. Germline loops: CDR1 SGHVS, CDR2 FQNEAQ. In regard to this clone: What it binds is not known.

The sample was peripheral blood, taken on day 0 of MenACWY control vaccination. The origin of this receptor is an adult in good health. This chain links TRBV7-8 with TRBJ1-5; TRBD1 aligns across 8 bases. The CDR3 is CASSLDRVQPQHF. The CDR3 nucleotides are TGTGCCAGCAGCTTGGACAGGGTCCAGCCCCAGCATTTT.